Presented here are 18 T cell receptor beta chains from one specimen sequenced in a study of OX40 agonist ivuxolimab in advanced cancers. Assay used: immunoSEQ multiplex PCR; TCRdb lists only in-frame clones, some missing. There are around 74,000 clones in the sample; around 93% occur only once, and 0.5% to 0.65% lies in the top ten. Sample: CD4+ or CD8+ T cells sorted from blood, taken in a trial of the OX40 agonist ivuxolimab. Receptor source: an adult with an advanced solid tumor such as melanoma, head and neck, liver or kidney cancer.

V usage is TRBV5-1 and J usage is TRBJ1-1; 8 bases agree with TRBD1. V shed 4 bases, J shed 0 bases, and the junction held 5 bases outside the gene matches. The CDR3 totals 15 residues. Germline V lookup: CDR1 SGHRS, CDR2 YFSETQ. In DNA, the CDR3 is TGCGCCAGCAGCCCGAGGACAGGGATGAACACTGAAGCTTTCTTT. It is translated as CASSPRTGMNTEAFF. Filled out from reference TRBV5-1 and TRBJ1-1, the complete variable domain reads KAGVTQTPRYLIKTRGQQVTLSCSPISGHRSVSWYQQTPGQGLQFLFEYFSETQRNKGNFPGRFSGRQFSNSRSEMNVSTLELGDSALYLCASSPRTGMNTEAFFGQGTRLTVV.

The rearrangement links TRBV5-4 to TRBJ2-1, with a tentative D call TRBD1 (6 bases). Trimming pared 0 bases from V and 4 bases from J, leaving 17 bases between. Germline loops: CDR1 SGHNT, CDR2 YYREEE (reference sequence). This CDR3 contains 17 residues. In DNA, the CDR3 is TGTGCCAGCAGCTTGGACCCGGGTTGGGACACTTACAATGAGCAGTTCTTC. The encoded protein is CASSLDPGWDTYNEQFF.

In its sample, this clone was seen once. The rearrangement uses TRBV6-6 and TRBJ2-4, with D tentatively TRBD1 (5 bases). V was shortened by 0 bases and J by 8 bases, with 14 bases between the two germline ends. The germline V gene has CDR1 MNHNY and CDR2 SVGAGI (reference sequence). CDR3 size: 15 residues. The CDR3 coding sequence is TGTGCCAGCAGTTACTCGGGTGCAGGGTGGGACATTCAGTACTTC. This sequence encodes CASSYSGAGWDIQYF.

The chain couples TRBV2 to TRBJ2-5; D unresolved. CDR1 and CDR2 (germline): SNHLY, FYNNEI. Trimming removed 7 bases at V and 0 bases at J, with 12 bases between. This CDR3 contains 14 residues. The CDR3 loop is CASKRIFNQETQYF. The CDR3 DNA sequence: TGTGCCAGCAAGCGCATTTTTAACCAAGAGACCCAGTACTTC.

V and J are TRBV11-2 and TRBJ2-3; 14 bases are shared with TRBD2. Germline V gene sequence: CDR1 SGHAT, CDR2 FQNNGV. Trimming cost V 4 bases and J 13 bases; bases outside gene matches: 10. This CDR3 has 15 residues. CDR3 DNA: TGTGCCAGCAGCTCCGGGACTAGCGGGAGTGGGTTTAAGTATTTT. As protein: CASSSGTSGSGFKYF.

The rearrangement links TRBV6-4 to TRBJ1-5, with D hard to call. Germline CDR1 MRHNA, CDR2 SNTAGT. This CDR3 comprises 13 residues. V was trimmed by 6 bases and J by 0 bases, leaving 6 bases between them. The CDR3: CASSVDSNQPQHF. The CDR3 DNA reads TGTGCCAGCAGCGTCGATAGCAATCAGCCCCAGCATTTT.

In this sample, this clone turned up once. CDR3 bases: TGTGCCAGCAGTATTGGGGAGGGCGGGCGCCAAGAGACCCAGTACTTC. Residues: CASSIGEGGRQETQYF. This chain links TRBV11-3 with TRBJ2-5; the match to TRBD2 covers 7 bases. The CDR3 spans 16 residues. Trimming removed 6 bases from V and 1 base from J; junction bases left unmatched: 11. CDR1 SGHNT and CDR2 YENEEA come from the germline V gene.

This rearrangement joins TRBV5-1 to TRBJ2-3, with a possible D match to TRBD1 (6 bases). Germline CDR1 and CDR2: SGHRS and YFSETQ. The CDR3 runs 14 residues. With 0 bases removed from V and 2 bases from J, the gap between germline ends came to 7 bases. Written as DNA, the CDR3 is TGCGCCAGCAGCTTGGTGGGGGCCACAGATACGCAGTATTTT. As protein: CASSLVGATDTQYF. Using reference TRBV5-1 and TRBJ2-3 for the parts outside the CDR3, the full variable domain is KAGVTQTPRYLIKTRGQQVTLSCSPISGHRSVSWYQQTPGQGLQFLFEYFSETQRNKGNFPGRFSGRQFSNSRSEMNVSTLELGDSALYLCASSLVGATDTQYFGPGTRLTVL.

The chain links TRBV7-2 to TRBJ1-5; D not resolved. The length of the CDR3 is 12 residues. Deletions cut 2 bases from V and 6 bases from J, with 5 bases between. Germline lookup yields CDR1 SGHTA and CDR2 FQGNSA. The DNA for the CDR3 is TGTGCCAGCAGCTTATCGTTTCAGCCCCAGCATTTT. It is translated as CASSLSFQPQHF. Full variable domain (outside the CDR3, taken from reference TRBV7-2 and TRBJ1-5): GAGVSQSPSNKVTEKGKDVELRCDPISGHTALYWYRQSLGQGLEFLIYFQGNSAPDKSGLPSDRFSAERTGGSVSTLTIQRTQQEDSAVYLCASSLSFQPQHFGDGTRLSIL.

The chain recombines TRBV7-9 with TRBJ2-7; possible D gene TRBD1, 5 bases. Trimming pared 5 bases from V and 3 bases from J, leaving 20 bases between. There are 16 residues in the CDR3. From germline, CDR1 is SEHNR and CDR2 FQNEAQ (reference sequence). CDR3 nucleotides: TGTGCCAGCAGCCCCCGACAGTCCTCTATACTCTACGAGCAGTACTTC. Amino acids: CASSPRQSSILYEQYF.

The chain has TRBV5-4 and TRBJ1-2; TRBD1 matches at 7 bases. This CDR3 has 13 amino acids. The germline V gene encodes CDR1 SGHNT and CDR2 YYREEE (reference sequence). Trimming at V came to 2 bases and at J to 8 bases, leaving 6 bases not matched to a gene. The CDR3 DNA reads as TGTGCCAGCAGCTTTCGACAGGGTGGCGGCTACACCTTC. This encodes CASSFRQGGGYTF.

The chain carries TRBV5-1 and TRBJ2-7; D is perhaps TRBD2 (5 bases). The CDR3 is 16 residues long. V was clipped by 4 bases and J by 5 bases, with 22 bases between them. Germline CDR1 and CDR2: SGHRS and YFSETQ. The CDR3 DNA follows: TGCGCCAGCAGCCCAGTTCCCGCCCAGTCGGGGAACGAGCAGTACTTC. Encoded protein: CASSPVPAQSGNEQYF.

This chain joins TRBV7-2 and TRBJ1-1; D perhaps matches TRBD1 (5 bases). The V gene's germline CDR1 is SGHTA and CDR2 FQGNSA. The CDR3 consists of 14 residues. Trimming removed 6 bases at V and 6 bases at J, with 17 bases between. The CDR3 sequence: CASSLQRGLPEAFF. CDR3 in DNA: TGTGCCAGCAGTCTACAGAGGGGCCTCCCTGAAGCTTTCTTT.

The rearrangement links TRBV7-8 to TRBJ2-5, with 7 bases that match TRBD2. The end of the DNA fits TRBJ2-7 better, so the J call may be wrong. CDR1 SGHVS and CDR2 FQNEAQ come from the germline V gene. This CDR3 region has 16 residues. The CDR3 region is CASSPSRTRSSYEQYF. In DNA, the CDR3 is TGTGCCAGCAGCCCATCTCGGACTAGGAGCTCCTACGAGCAGTACTTC.

This clone has more than one count but fewer than ten. The V and J genes are TRBV5-4 and TRBJ1-1, with TRBD1 matching over 8 bases. Germline V gene lookup returns CDR1 SGHNT and CDR2 YYREEE (reference sequence). The ends lost 0 bases at V and 5 bases at J; junction bases unmatched: 3. CDR3 size: 14 residues. CDR3 protein: CASSLVRGRTEAFF. CDR3 in DNA: TGTGCCAGCAGCTTGGTCAGGGGGCGGACTGAAGCTTTCTTT. The variable domain in full, completed from reference TRBV5-4 and TRBJ1-1, reads ETGVTQSPTHLIKTRGQQVTLRCSSQSGHNTVSWYQQALGQGPQFIFQYYREEENGRGNFPPRFSGLQFPNYSSELNVNALELDDSALYLCASSLVRGRTEAFFGQGTRLTVV.

The rearrangement links TRBV10-1 to TRBJ2-7; TRBD2 agrees at 8 bases. The ends lost 7 bases at V and 5 bases at J; junction bases unmatched: 10. The CDR3 has 14 residues. The germline gives CDR1 WNHNN, CDR2 SYGVQD (reference sequence). In DNA, the CDR3 is TGCGCCAGCATAAAAAGCGGGGGAGGGGACGAGCAGTACTTC. Encoded protein: CASIKSGGGDEQYF.

This chain links TRBV5-1 with TRBJ2-1; 7 bases fit TRBD1. CDR1 is SGHRS, CDR2 YFSETQ, per germline. The length of the CDR3 is 13 residues. Trimming cost V 2 bases and J 5 bases; bases outside gene matches: 1. CDR3 protein: CASSLDRDNEQFF. CDR3 bases: TGCGCCAGCAGCTTAGACAGGGACAATGAGCAGTTCTTC.

The J gene is TRBJ1-2, the V gene TRBV18; 7 bases match TRBD1. V shed 3 bases, J shed 8 bases, and the junction held 6 bases outside the gene matches. The CDR3 runs to 13 residues. The germline gives CDR1 KGHSH, CDR2 LQKENI. CDR3 in amino acids: CASSPGTEGGYTF. The CDR3 nucleotides read TGTGCCAGCTCACCCGGGACAGAGGGAGGCTACACCTTC. Full variable domain (remainder filled in from reference TRBV18 and TRBJ1-2): NAGVMQNPRHLVRRRGQEARLRCSPMKGHSHVYWYRQLPEEGLKFMVYLQKENIIDESGMPKERFSAEFPKEGPSILRIQQVVRGDSAAYFCASSPGTEGGYTFGSGTRLTVV.